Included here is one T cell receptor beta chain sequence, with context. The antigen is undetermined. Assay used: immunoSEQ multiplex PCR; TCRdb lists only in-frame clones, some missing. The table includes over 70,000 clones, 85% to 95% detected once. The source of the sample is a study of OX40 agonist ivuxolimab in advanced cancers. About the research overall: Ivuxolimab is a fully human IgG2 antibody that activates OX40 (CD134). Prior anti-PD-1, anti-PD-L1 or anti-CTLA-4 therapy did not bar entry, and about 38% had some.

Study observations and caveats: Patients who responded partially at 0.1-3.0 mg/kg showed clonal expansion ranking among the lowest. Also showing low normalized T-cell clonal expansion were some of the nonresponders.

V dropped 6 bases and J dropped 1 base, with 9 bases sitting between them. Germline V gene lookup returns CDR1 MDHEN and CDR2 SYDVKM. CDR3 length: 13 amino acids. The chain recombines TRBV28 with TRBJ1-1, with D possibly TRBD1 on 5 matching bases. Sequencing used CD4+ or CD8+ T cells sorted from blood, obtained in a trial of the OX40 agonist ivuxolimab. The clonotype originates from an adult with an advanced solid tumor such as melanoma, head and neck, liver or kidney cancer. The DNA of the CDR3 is TGTGCCAGCAGGGTTGGGGGGAACACTGAAGCTTTCTTT. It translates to CASRVGGNTEAFF.